This entry lists 24 T cell receptor beta chains sequenced from one sample in a study of beta chain features in type 1 diabetes. All of the isolated RNA was reverse transcribed, so expressed TCRB transcripts were sequenced. Method: immunoSEQ multiplex PCR; TCRdb's copy keeps in-frame clones and lacks some. The sample comprises about 230,000 clones, 9.6% of which are singletons, and 0.034% rests with the top ten. Material for sequencing was naive CD4+ T cells from blood. The receptors come from a young woman in good health.

This clone was seen only a few times. J is TRBJ2-5 and V is TRBV2, with D perhaps matching TRBD2 (5 bases). V dropped 0 bases and J dropped 2 bases, with 13 bases sitting between them. This CDR3 has 16 amino acids. Germline CDR1 reads SNHLY; CDR2 reads FYNNEI. CDR3 in DNA: TGTGCCAGCAGTGAAGCGCTCGGTGGAGGTCAAGAGACCCAGTACTTC. Amino acid sequence: CASSEALGGGQETQYF.

This rearrangement joins TRBV30 to TRBJ1-2; 10 bases agree with TRBD1. The CDR3 runs 12 residues. With 5 bases clipped from V and 6 bases from J, the junction kept 3 bases outside the gene matches. The V gene's germline CDR1 is GTSNPN and CDR2 SVGIG (reference sequence). CDR3: CAWGQGGNGYTF. The CDR3 DNA follows: TGTGCCTGGGGACAGGGGGGAAATGGCTACACCTTC.

This clone was seen a few times. The chain uses TRBV7-8 and TRBJ2-3; no clear D. The CDR3 extends over 14 amino acids. V lost 1 base and J lost 2, with 7 bases in between. CDR1 is SGHVS and CDR2 is FQNEAQ in the germline V gene. The CDR3 coding sequence is TGTGCCAGCAGCTTAGTCGGTTCCACAGATACGCAGTATTTT. Residues: CASSLVGSTDTQYF.

The chain recombines TRBV29-1 with TRBJ2-7, with 7 nucleotides matching TRBD1. The junction had 6 bases not matched to a gene; V was cut back by 4 bases and J by 3 bases. The CDR3 is made up of 13 amino acids. CDR1 and CDR2 from the germline V gene are SQVTM and ANQGSEA. In nucleotides, the CDR3 is TGCAGCGTTGCGGGACAGACCCTCTACGAGCAGTACTTC. Translation gives CSVAGQTLYEQYF.

The table lists this clone with a few counts. V and J are TRBV6-1 and TRBJ1-5; the match to TRBD1 covers 7 bases. Germline values: CDR1 MNHNS, CDR2 SASEGT. Trimming took 7 bases from V and 5 from J; bases not matched to a gene: 5. The CDR3 spans 13 residues. The CDR3 sequence: CASMRQGYQPQHF. The CDR3 DNA sequence: TGTGCCAGCATGAGACAGGGTTATCAGCCCCAGCATTTT.

V is TRBV30 and J is TRBJ1-2; D is undetermined. The CDR3 length is 17 residues. V was clipped by 0 bases and J by 0 bases, with 17 bases between them. Germline V gene lookup returns CDR1 GTSNPN and CDR2 SVGIG (reference sequence). The CDR3, as DNA: TGTGCCTGGAGTGTACGAATAGGCACAGATCCTAACTATGGCTACACCTTC. Residues: CAWSVRIGTDPNYGYTF.

There are a few counts of this clone. The gene calls are TRBV6-4 and TRBJ2-1, with 8 positions matching TRBD2. Trimming removed 0 bases from V and 6 bases from J; junction bases left unmatched: 7. Germline values: CDR1 MRHNA, CDR2 SNTAGT. The CDR3 consists of 16 residues. The CDR3, as DNA: TGTGCCAGCAGTGACTCTAGGCTAGCGGGTCGCAATGAGCAGTTCTTC. Encoded protein: CASSDSRLAGRNEQFF.

CDR3 sequence: CASSLANSGVTDTQYF. DNA of the CDR3: TGTGCCAGCAGCTTGGCCAATAGCGGGGTCACAGATACGCAGTATTTT. The rearrangement joins TRBV5-4 to TRBJ2-3; TRBD2 aligns across 8 bases. Germline lookup yields CDR1 SGHNT and CDR2 YYREEE (reference sequence). This CDR3 is built from 16 residues. V was clipped by 0 bases and J by 2 bases; unmatched bases: 5.

This clone has a handful of counts. The chain links TRBV5-1 to TRBJ1-2, with TRBD1 identical over 7 bases. The trim removed 2 bases at V and 7 bases at J, leaving 5 bases unmatched. Germline V gene lookup returns CDR1 SGHRS and CDR2 YFSETQ. This CDR3 is built from 13 residues. The CDR3 sequence is CASSLGGGRGYTF. The CDR3 region has the DNA TGCGCCAGCAGCTTAGGAGGGGGCCGTGGCTACACCTTC.

This clone has a count of ten or more. This chain connects TRBV30 to TRBJ2-3, with a possible D match to TRBD2 (6 bases). The ends were cut back, 1 base at V and 6 bases at J, with 11 bases in the middle. Germline loops: CDR1 GTSNPN, CDR2 SVGIG (reference sequence). The CDR3 extends over 13 amino acids. CDR3 sequence (DNA): TGTGCCTGGAGTGATAGCGGCGCGGATACGCAGTATTTT. Translating gives CAWSDSGADTQYF. Full variable domain (outside the CDR3, taken from reference TRBV30 and TRBJ2-3): SQTIHQWPATLVQPVGSPLSLECTVEGTSNPNLYWYRQAAGRGLQLLFYSVGIGQISSEVPQNLSASRPQDRQFILSSKKLLLSDSGFYLCAWSDSGADTQYFGPGTRLTVL.

This chain uses TRBV28 with TRBJ2-7; possible D gene TRBD1, 8 bases. The CDR3 has 15 amino acids. The V end was cut by 2 bases, the J end by 3 bases, with 14 bases between. Germline-derived CDR1 and CDR2 are MDHEN and SYDVKM. CDR3: CASSLTGGEYYEQYF. CDR3 in DNA: TGTGCCAGCAGTTTAACAGGGGGGGAATACTACGAGCAGTACTTC.

This chain joins TRBV5-1 and TRBJ2-5, with 10 nucleotides matching TRBD1. The germline CDR1 and CDR2 sequences are SGHRS and YFSETQ. V shed 1 base and J 5 bases; nucleotides not matched to a gene: 8. The CDR3 extends over 16 amino acids. CDR3 DNA sequence: TGCGCCAGCAGCTTGTGGGACAGGGGAGTCGGGGAGACCCAGTACTTC. This codes for CASSLWDRGVGETQYF.

The chain recombines TRBV7-9 with TRBJ2-7, with TRBD2 identical over 14 bases. The CDR3 contains 15 residues. Germline V gives CDR1 SEHNR, CDR2 FQNEAQ (reference sequence). The V and J ends lost 6 bases and 6 bases, in that order; junction bases with no gene match: 7. This CDR3 is CASSREGLAGGEQYF. As DNA, the CDR3 is TGTGCCAGCAGTCGCGAAGGACTAGCGGGAGGCGAGCAGTACTTC. Looking up the rest from reference TRBV7-9 and TRBJ2-7 gives the full variable domain: DTGVSQNPRHKITKRGQNVTFRCDPISEHNRLYWYRQTLGQGPEFLTYFQNEAQLEKSRLLSDRFSAERPKGSFSTLEIQRTEQGDSAMYLCASSREGLAGGEQYFGPGTRLTVT.

This clone was seen only a few times. The chain uses TRBV9 and TRBJ2-2; 8 positions agree with TRBD1. This CDR3 comprises 16 residues. Germline CDR1 SGDLS, CDR2 YYNGEE. V shed 5 bases, J shed 0 bases, and the junction held 6 bases outside the gene matches. CDR3 bases: TGTGCCAGCAGTCGATTACAGGGGGCGAACACCGGGGAGCTGTTTTTT. Translated, it gives CASSRLQGANTGELFF.

This clone turned up a few times. This rearrangement joins TRBV4-1 to TRBJ2-7, with D possibly TRBD2 on 6 matching bases. The CDR3 is 13 residues long. Germline loops: CDR1 MGHRA, CDR2 YSYEKL. Deletions cut 5 bases from V and 5 bases from J, with 13 bases between. The CDR3 here is CASSYVSSDEQYF. The DNA for the CDR3 is TGCGCCAGCAGCTACGTCTCTAGCGACGAGCAGTACTTC.

This chain connects TRBV4-1 to TRBJ1-2; 12 nucleotides line up with TRBD1. The CDR3 sequence is 15 residues long. Germline V gene sequence: CDR1 MGHRA, CDR2 YSYEKL. J lost 7 bases, V lost 0 bases, and 3 bases had no gene match. CDR3 bases: TGCGCCAGCAGCCAAGATCCGGGACAGGGGGCTGGCTACACCTTC. It is translated as CASSQDPGQGAGYTF.

This clone was counted a few times. The chain joins TRBV10-3 to TRBJ1-1, with TRBD1 matching 7 bases. The germline gives CDR1 ENHRY, CDR2 SYGVKD. The CDR3 contains 13 residues. V was pared by 4 bases and J by 1 base, with 0 bases of the junction left unmatched. The CDR3 DNA is TGTGCCATCAGTGGGGACAGGAACACTGAAGCTTTCTTT. Encoded protein: CAISGDRNTEAFF.

This clone was counted between two and nine times. The gene calls are TRBV30 and TRBJ1-1; TRBD1 aligns across 9 bases. CDR1 is GTSNPN and CDR2 is SVGIG in the germline V gene (reference sequence). V was clipped by 5 bases and J by 1 base; unmatched bases: 11. The CDR3 loop spans 16 amino acids. The CDR3 is CAWRVLQGAPNTEAFF. The DNA for the CDR3 is TGTGCCTGGCGGGTTCTACAGGGGGCCCCGAACACTGAAGCTTTCTTT.

The rearrangement links TRBV6-1 to TRBJ1-5, with TRBD1 identical over 10 bases. The V segment lost 3 bases and the J segment 0 bases; nucleotides outside the gene matches: 5. CDR1 and CDR2 from the germline V gene are MNHNS and SASEGT. This CDR3 has 17 residues. CDR3 region: CASSDGTGVPSNQPQHF. The DNA of the CDR3 is TGTGCCAGCAGTGACGGGACAGGGGTTCCTAGCAATCAGCCCCAGCATTTT.

J is TRBJ2-1 and V is TRBV18, with 9 bases matching TRBD2. J gave up 8 bases and V 3 bases, and 11 bases lay outside the gene matches. The CDR3 loop spans 16 amino acids. Germline assignment: CDR1 KGHSH and CDR2 LQKENI. CDR3 protein: CASSPSGTSFSDEQFF. DNA of the CDR3: TGTGCCAGCTCACCTTCCGGGACTAGCTTTTCGGATGAGCAGTTCTTC.

For this clone: One junction end disagrees with the germline gene, perhaps due to a read error. The chain couples TRBV6-5 to TRBJ2-5, with a tentative D call TRBD2 (5 bases). CDR3 length: 14 amino acids. Germline V gene data show CDR1 as MNHEY and CDR2 as SVGAGI. CDR3 sequence: CASSYLGSQEAQYF. The CDR3 bases are TGTGCCAGCAGTTATTTGGGGAGCCAAGAGGCCCAGTACTTC.

This clone was seen more than once but under ten times. The rearrangement links TRBV7-2 to TRBJ2-1; TRBD1 matches 8 bases. This CDR3 contains 15 residues. Germline CDR1 and CDR2: SGHTA and FQGNSA. The V and J ends lost 2 bases and 6 bases, in that order; junction bases with no gene match: 6. CDR3 residues: CASSLRTGPSNEQFF. The DNA for the CDR3 is TGTGCCAGCAGCTTAAGGACAGGGCCCAGCAATGAGCAGTTCTTC. The full variable domain, completed using reference TRBV7-2 and TRBJ2-1, is GAGVSQSPSNKVTEKGKDVELRCDPISGHTALYWYRQSLGQGLEFLIYFQGNSAPDKSGLPSDRFSAERTGGSVSTLTIQRTQQEDSAVYLCASSLRTGPSNEQFFGPGTRLTVL.

The chain links TRBV5-4 to TRBJ2-7; TRBD2 matches 8 bases. The germline V gene has CDR1 SGHNT and CDR2 YYREEE (reference sequence). Unmatched junction bases numbered 10, after V lost 5 bases and J lost 6 bases. CDR3 length: 14 residues. The CDR3 bases are TGTGCCAGCAGTCTAAGCGGGAGACTGGGCGAGCAGTACTTC. This codes for CASSLSGRLGEQYF.

This clone was picked up a small number of times. The chain has TRBV5-4 and TRBJ2-3; a possible D gene is TRBD2 (6 bases). V dropped 5 bases and J dropped 4 bases, with 14 bases sitting between them. The germline V gene has CDR1 SGHNT and CDR2 YYREEE (reference sequence). The CDR3 length is 14 residues. The CDR3 DNA sequence: TGTGCCAGCAGACCGGGACTCCCGCCAGATACGCAGTATTTT. Protein: CASRPGLPPDTQYF.